This T cell receptor (beta chain) was recorded in a study of tumor-infiltrating lymphocytes in oesophageal squamous cell carcinoma. The V gene's germline CDR1 is KGHSH and CDR2 LQKENI. The CDR3 is 16 residues long. Each CDR3 protein gets one entry after TCRdb re-called the PCR reads with MiXCR. The table lists 15,000 to 20,000 distinct CDR3 sequences, about 39% of them singletons, with roughly a sixth in the top ten. This clonotype was observed many times. The chain employs TRBV18 and TRBJ2-1; 8 bases map to TRBD1. The tail of the sequence fits TRBJ2-7 better, so the J call may be wrong. The sequenced sample consisted of normal esophageal tissue next to the tumor. This TCR was sampled from a female donor with esophageal squamous cell carcinoma. The CDR3 DNA sequence: TGTGCCAGCTCTCCCCAGGACAGGGAGTACTCCTACGAGCAGTACTTC. Translated, it gives CASSPQDREYSYEQYF.